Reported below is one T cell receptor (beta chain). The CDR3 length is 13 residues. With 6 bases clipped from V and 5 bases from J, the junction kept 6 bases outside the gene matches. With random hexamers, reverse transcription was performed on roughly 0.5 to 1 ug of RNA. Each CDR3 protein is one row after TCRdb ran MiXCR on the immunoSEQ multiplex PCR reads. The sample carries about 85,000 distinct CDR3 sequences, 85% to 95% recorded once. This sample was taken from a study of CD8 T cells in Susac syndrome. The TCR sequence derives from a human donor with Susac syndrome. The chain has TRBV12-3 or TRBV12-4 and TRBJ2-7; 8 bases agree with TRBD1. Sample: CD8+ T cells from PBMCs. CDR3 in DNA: TGTGCCAGCAGCTACGGACAGGGTAACGAGCAGTACTTC. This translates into CASSYGQGNEQYF.